One sample yielded the 28 T cell receptor beta chains listed below, sequenced in a study of T cell repertoires in cytomegalovirus infection. One entry per CDR3 protein, called by TCRdb with MiXCR from the reads. This sample has around 450,000 distinct CDR3 sequences, with over 9% found just once. Source material: PBMCs. Every receptor here comes from a human donor in good health (CMV status not recorded). Some clones in this sample may be carry-over from other donors' samples.

This chain uses TRBV12-5 with TRBJ1-5; D may be TRBD1 (5 bases). The germline V gene has CDR1 LGHNT and CDR2 FRNRAP. This CDR3 is 16 amino acids long. Trimming stripped 0 bases from V and 2 bases from J, with 11 bases between. The CDR3 loop reads CASGLVMGEGNQPQHF. The CDR3, as DNA: TGTGCTAGTGGTTTGGTAATGGGGGAGGGCAATCAGCCCCAGCATTTT.

This clonotype came up many times. J is TRBJ1-4 and V is TRBV27; no reliable D call. V was pared by 9 bases and J by 3 bases, with 5 bases between. This CDR3 is 11 amino acids long. Germline V CDR1 and CDR2: MNHEY, SMNVEV (reference sequence). CDR3 sequence: CASSANEKLFF. DNA of the CDR3: TGTGCCAGTTCAGCTAATGAAAAACTGTTTTTT. Using reference TRBV27 and TRBJ1-4 for the parts outside the CDR3, the full variable domain is EAQVTQNPRYLITVTGKKLTVTCSQNMNHEYMSWYRQDPGLGLRQIYYSMNVEVTDKGDVPEGYKVSRKEKRNFPLILESPSPNQTSLYFCASSANEKLFFGSGTQLSVL.

This clonotype was recorded many times. V usage is TRBV7-8 and J usage is TRBJ1-1; a weak D match, TRBD1 (5 bases). Between the trimmed V and J ends, which lost 1 base and 6 bases, there was a span of 12 bases. Germline values: CDR1 SGHVS, CDR2 FQNEAQ. The CDR3 runs to 14 residues. CDR3 nucleotide sequence: TGTGCCAGCAGCTTAGGGGGGGGTAATGCTGAAGCTTTCTTT. Its translation is CASSLGGGNAEAFF.

This chain joins TRBV20-1 and TRBJ2-3; 7 bases align to TRBD2. CDR3 size: 16 residues. The germline gives CDR1 DFQATT, CDR2 SNEGSKA (reference sequence). V gave up 0 bases and J gave up 3 bases; unmatched junction bases: 9. DNA for the CDR3: TGCAGTGCTAGAGATCGGGCTAGCGGAAGGACAGATACGCAGTATTTT. Its translation: CSARDRASGRTDTQYF.

This clonotype was observed a handful of times. The chain combines TRBV24-1 with TRBJ2-1, with a tentative D call TRBD2 (5 bases). The germline V gene encodes CDR1 KGHDR and CDR2 SFDVKD. The CDR3 spans 14 residues. V shed 0 bases and J shed 9 bases, with 11 bases lying between them. The DNA for the CDR3 is TGTGCCACCAGTGATTTGTCGGGGATTGGTGAGCAGTTCTTC. Protein sequence: CATSDLSGIGEQFF.

The chain couples TRBV20-1 to TRBJ2-5; D unclear. CDR3 size: 13 residues. V was pared by 6 bases and J by 1 base, with 12 bases between. The germline V gene has CDR1 DFQATT and CDR2 SNEGSKA (reference sequence). CDR3 sequence reads: CSAGRSAQETQYF. In DNA form, the CDR3 reads TGCAGTGCCGGACGTTCTGCCCAAGAGACCCAGTACTTC.

The chain uses TRBV4-1 and TRBJ2-3; D remains ambiguous. The length of the CDR3 is 13 residues. V lost 1 base and J 6 bases, leaving 8 bases between the germline ends. Germline lookup yields CDR1 MGHRA and CDR2 YSYEKL. The CDR3 nucleotides read TGCGCCAGCAGCCAAGTTATTCCGGATACGCAGTATTTT. Protein: CASSQVIPDTQYF.

A note on this clonotype: A much larger clone lies a single base off, so this may be a read error. The V and J genes are TRBV12-5 and TRBJ2-2; 8 bases match TRBD2. CDR1 LGHNT and CDR2 FRNRAP come from the germline V gene. CDR3 length: 23 amino acids. Trimming cost V 4 bases and J 2 bases; bases outside gene matches: 27. CDR3 DNA: TGTGCTAGTGGTTCCCACCCCGGAGGCGGGGGGTTCACGGACCACACAAACACCGGGGAGCTGTTTTTT. The encoded protein is CASGSHPGGGGFTDHTNTGELFF.

This clonotype was seen a few times. The chain couples TRBV2 to TRBJ1-5, with a tentative D call TRBD1 (6 bases). The CDR3 extends over 14 amino acids. Per germline, CDR1 SNHLY and CDR2 FYNNEI. The V end was cut by 2 bases, the J end by 7 bases, with 12 bases between. In DNA, the CDR3 is TGTGCCAGCAGTGAAAGGGGGTCTTACCAGCCCCAGCATTTT. Translation gives CASSERGSYQPQHF. The full variable domain, in which reference TRBV2 and TRBJ1-5 provide the parts outside the CDR3, is EPEVTQTPSHQVTQMGQEVILRCVPISNHLYFYWYRQILGQKVEFLVSFYNNEISEKSEIFDDQFSVERPDGSNFTLKIRSTKLEDSAMYFCASSERGSYQPQHFGDGTRLSIL.

This clonotype has more than one count but fewer than ten. The chain uses TRBV30 and TRBJ1-1; D not resolved. This CDR3 region has 11 residues. V was clipped by 8 bases and J by 5 bases, with 12 bases between them. The germline CDR1 and CDR2 sequences are GTSNPN and SVGIG (reference sequence). CDR3: CARKGGTEAFF. The CDR3 DNA sequence: TGTGCCCGGAAGGGAGGTACTGAAGCTTTCTTT.

In the case of this clonotype: Germline is not matched at one junction end, which may reflect a read error. The rearrangement uses TRBV14 and TRBJ1-1; D call uncertain. Looked up from germline, CDR1 is SGHDN and CDR2 is FVKESK. This CDR3 has 11 residues. CDR3 residues: CASSQWSGVSF. CDR3 nucleotides: TGTGCCAGCAGCCAATGGTCGGGCGTTTCTTTT.

This clonotype was counted ten times or more. The J gene is TRBJ1-4, the V gene TRBV2, with D possibly being TRBD1 (5 bases). The germline V and J ends were trimmed by 3 bases and 8 bases, with 10 bases remaining between them. Germline V lookup: CDR1 SNHLY, CDR2 FYNNEI. CDR3 size: 13 residues. The chain's CDR3 is CASSDRAGEKLFF. In nucleotides, the CDR3 is TGTGCCAGCAGTGACAGGGCGGGGGAAAAACTGTTTTTT.

V is TRBV20-1 and J is TRBJ1-6; 7 nucleotides line up with TRBD1. Germline CDR1 reads DFQATT; CDR2 reads SNEGSKA (reference sequence). J gave up 5 bases and V 1 base, and 11 bases lay outside the gene matches. CDR3 length: 17 amino acids. The CDR3 DNA is TGCAGTGCTAGAGGCACCGAACGGGACAGAAATAATTCACCCCTCCACTTT. It encodes CSARGTERDRNNSPLHF.

This clonotype was counted only a few times. This chain links TRBV12-3 or TRBV12-4 with TRBJ2-5, with 9 bases aligning to TRBD2. There are 16 residues in the CDR3. Losses at the gene ends were 3 bases for V and 4 bases for J; bases not matched to a gene: 9. The CDR3 bases are TGTGCCAGCAGTTTTGGGAGCGGGAGGTCTCGAGAGACCCAGTACTTC. This codes for CASSFGSGRSRETQYF.

This clonotype was recorded many times. The chain uses TRBV5-4 and TRBJ2-2, with TRBD1 matching 9 bases. Germline V gene sequence: CDR1 SGHNT, CDR2 YYREEE (reference sequence). The V and J ends lost 4 bases and 7 bases, in that order; junction bases with no gene match: 2. This CDR3 comprises 13 residues. This CDR3 reads CASSPDRGGELFF. In nucleotides, the CDR3 is TGTGCCAGCAGCCCGGACAGGGGCGGGGAGCTGTTTTTT. Full variable domain (outside the CDR3, taken from reference TRBV5-4 and TRBJ2-2): ETGVTQSPTHLIKTRGQQVTLRCSSQSGHNTVSWYQQALGQGPQFIFQYYREEENGRGNFPPRFSGLQFPNYSSELNVNALELDDSALYLCASSPDRGGELFFGEGSRLTVL.

This clonotype has ten or more counts. The V call is TRBV12-3 or TRBV12-4, the J call TRBJ1-1, with no clear D. With 7 bases removed from V and 4 bases from J, the gap between germline ends came to 19 bases. The CDR3 loop spans 15 amino acids. The CDR3 region is CASMIDTSWSTEAFF. DNA for the CDR3: TGTGCCAGCATGATCGACACCTCATGGAGCACTGAAGCTTTCTTT.

There are many counts of this clonotype. The rearrangement links TRBV7-2 to TRBJ2-1, with D hard to call. Trimming shortened V by 5 bases and J by 8 bases, and 7 bases separated the two germline ends. This CDR3 has 11 residues. Per the germline V gene, CDR1 is SGHTA and CDR2 is FQGNSA. CDR3 in amino acids: CASSPKDEQFF. CDR3 nucleotides: TGTGCCAGCAGCCCCAAAGATGAGCAGTTCTTC.

With respect to this clonotype: A much larger clone differs from this one at a single base, so this may be a read error. Here the CDR3 reads CASKGPSGDSYNDQFF. The CDR3 bases are TGTGCCAGCAAAGGACCTAGCGGAGATTCTTACAATGACCAGTTCTTC. The V and J genes are TRBV6-2 or TRBV6-3 and TRBJ2-1; 7 bases match TRBD2. Germline loops: CDR1 MNHEY, CDR2 SVGEGT. The CDR3 covers 16 residues.

In its sample, this clonotype was seen a few times. This chain connects TRBV20-1 to TRBJ1-2; D is uncertain. Trimming removed 5 bases at V and 0 bases at J, with 10 bases between. The CDR3 is 13 amino acids. Germline V gene data show CDR1 as DFQATT and CDR2 as SNEGSKA (reference sequence). The DNA for the CDR3 is TGCAGTGCTTGGGCGGGGACTAACTATGGCTACACCTTC. It translates to CSAWAGTNYGYTF.

Ten or more counts support this clonotype. The V gene is TRBV6-1, the J gene TRBJ1-3, with D hard to call. The CDR3 is 14 amino acids. The ends were cut back, 0 bases at V and 5 bases at J, with 8 bases in the middle. Germline V gives CDR1 MNHNS, CDR2 SASEGT. In DNA form, the CDR3 reads TGTGCCAGCAGTGAAGCCGAAACGAGAAACACCATATATTTT. This gives the protein CASSEAETRNTIYF.

The rearrangement uses TRBV20-1 and TRBJ1-2; tentative D call: TRBD1 (6 bases). This CDR3 contains 14 residues. Trimming stripped 4 bases from V and 6 bases from J, with 18 bases between. Germline V gene data show CDR1 as DFQATT and CDR2 as SNEGSKA (reference sequence). This CDR3 reads CSATPRRQAHGYTF. CDR3 nucleotide sequence: TGCAGTGCTACCCCTAGACGACAGGCGCATGGCTACACCTTC.

V gene TRBV27 combines with J gene TRBJ1-5, with 8 nucleotides matching TRBD1. Germline loops: CDR1 MNHEY, CDR2 SMNVEV (reference sequence). The ends lost 5 bases at V and 4 bases at J; junction bases unmatched: 10. This CDR3 has 16 residues. CDR3 protein: CASSQSRTGLNQPQHF. As DNA, the CDR3 is TGTGCCAGCAGTCAGTCCCGGACAGGGCTGAATCAGCCCCAGCATTTT.

This clonotype was counted ten times or more. The rearrangement links TRBV4-1 to TRBJ2-5; 14 bases align to TRBD2. The CDR3 runs to 16 residues. V gave up 4 bases and J gave up 3 bases; unmatched junction bases: 4. Germline assignment: CDR1 MGHRA and CDR2 YSYEKL. The DNA for the CDR3 is TGCGCCAGCAGCCGCCGACTAGCGGGAGGGGAAGAGACCCAGTACTTC. Protein: CASSRRLAGGEETQYF.

This clonotype was seen ten or more times. The chain links TRBV7-2 to TRBJ1-1; 8 bases map to TRBD1. The CDR3 has 14 residues. CDR1 and CDR2 from the germline V gene are SGHTA and FQGNSA. Trimming removed 5 bases from V and 9 bases from J; junction bases left unmatched: 11. The CDR3 DNA sequence: TGTGCCAGCAGCCCATCAGGGGGCTTGGTTCAAGCTTTCTTT. Protein sequence: CASSPSGGLVQAFF.

This clonotype was seen many times. The gene calls are TRBV7-8 and TRBJ2-4, with 11 bases matching TRBD2. The germline V gene has CDR1 SGHVS and CDR2 FQNEAQ. The ends lost 3 bases at V and 15 bases at J; junction bases unmatched: 7. This CDR3 spans 13 amino acids. CDR3 sequence (DNA): TGTGCCAGCAGCTTGGGGGCCGGGACTAGCGGGTACTTC. Protein sequence: CASSLGAGTSGYF. Drawing the rest from reference TRBV7-8 and TRBJ2-4, the complete variable domain is GAGVSQSPRYKVAKRGQDVALRCDPISGHVSLFWYQQALGQGPEFLTYFQNEAQLDKSGLPSDRFFAERPEGSVSTLKIQRTQQEDSAVYLCASSLGAGTSGYFGAGTRLSVL.

The chain joins TRBV4-1 to TRBJ2-1; 7 bases are shared with TRBD1. The V gene end was trimmed by 4 bases and the J gene end by 6 bases; junction bases not matched to a gene: 6. Germline assignment: CDR1 MGHRA and CDR2 YSYEKL. CDR3 size: 14 residues. Written as DNA, the CDR3 is TGCGCCAGCAGCCGAGGACAGGTTCCCAATGAGCAGTTCTTC. Protein sequence: CASSRGQVPNEQFF.

This clonotype was detected only once. The chain recombines TRBV4-2 with TRBJ2-1; 10 nucleotides align to TRBD1. The ends lost 8 bases at V and 8 bases at J; junction bases unmatched: 12. Germline V gene sequence: CDR1 LGHNA, CDR2 YNFKEQ. This CDR3 spans 15 amino acids. The CDR3 coding sequence is TGTGCCAGCCGCCTTTTGGGACAGGGGAGGGATGAGCAGTTCTTC. This gives the protein CASRLLGQGRDEQFF.

This clonotype was found many times. The chain joins TRBV3-1 to TRBJ2-1; TRBD2 matches at 9 bases. J gave up 9 bases and V 1 base, and 10 bases lay outside the gene matches. CDR3 size: 16 residues. In germline, CDR1 is LGHDT, CDR2 YNNKEL (reference sequence). The CDR3 DNA is TGTGCCAGCAGCCAAGTTTTCGCGGGAGGGCCCGGTGAGCAGTTCTTC. Residues: CASSQVFAGGPGEQFF.